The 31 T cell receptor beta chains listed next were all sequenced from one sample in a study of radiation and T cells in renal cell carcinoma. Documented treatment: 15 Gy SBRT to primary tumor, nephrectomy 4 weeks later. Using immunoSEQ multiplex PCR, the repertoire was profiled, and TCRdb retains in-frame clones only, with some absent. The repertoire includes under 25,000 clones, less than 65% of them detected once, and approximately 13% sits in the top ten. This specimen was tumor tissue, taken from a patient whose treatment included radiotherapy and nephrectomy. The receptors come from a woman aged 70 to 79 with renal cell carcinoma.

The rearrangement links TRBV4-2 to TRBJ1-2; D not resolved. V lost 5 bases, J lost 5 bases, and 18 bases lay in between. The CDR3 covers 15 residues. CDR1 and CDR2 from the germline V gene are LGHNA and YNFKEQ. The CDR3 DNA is TGTGCCAGCAGCTTGGCCTGGAGGCAGACTTATGGCTACACCTTC. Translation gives CASSLAWRQTYGYTF.

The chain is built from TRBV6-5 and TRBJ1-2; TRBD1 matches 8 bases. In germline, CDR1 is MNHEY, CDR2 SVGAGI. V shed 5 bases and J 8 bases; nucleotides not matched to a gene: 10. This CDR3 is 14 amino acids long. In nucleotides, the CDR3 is TGTGCCAGCAGTGGCACCCAGGGGGCGCAGGGCTACACCTTC. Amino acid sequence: CASSGTQGAQGYTF.

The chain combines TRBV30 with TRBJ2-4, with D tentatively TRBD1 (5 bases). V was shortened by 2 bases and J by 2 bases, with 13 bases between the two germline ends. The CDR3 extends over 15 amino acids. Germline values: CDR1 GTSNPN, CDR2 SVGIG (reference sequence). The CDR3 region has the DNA TGTGCCTGGAGTAGGCAGGGTATAACCAAAAACATTCAGTACTTC. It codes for CAWSRQGITKNIQYF.

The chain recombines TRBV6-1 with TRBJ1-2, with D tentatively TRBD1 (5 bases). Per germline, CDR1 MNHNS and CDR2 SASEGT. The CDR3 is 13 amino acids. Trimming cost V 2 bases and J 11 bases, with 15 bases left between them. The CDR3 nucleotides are TGTGCCAGCAGTGAAAGGAAAACAGGAAGGTACACCTTC. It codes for CASSERKTGRYTF.

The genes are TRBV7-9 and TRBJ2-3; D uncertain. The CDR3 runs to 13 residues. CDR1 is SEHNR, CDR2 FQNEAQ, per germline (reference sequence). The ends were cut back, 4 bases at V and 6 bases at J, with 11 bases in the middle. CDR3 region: CASSSNLEDTQYF. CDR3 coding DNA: TGTGCCAGCAGCTCAAACTTGGAGGATACGCAGTATTTT.

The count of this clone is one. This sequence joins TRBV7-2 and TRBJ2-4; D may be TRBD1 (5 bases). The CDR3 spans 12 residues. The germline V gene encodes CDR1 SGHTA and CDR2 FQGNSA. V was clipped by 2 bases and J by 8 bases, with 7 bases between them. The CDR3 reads CASSLQGDIQYF. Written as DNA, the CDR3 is TGTGCCAGCAGCTTACAAGGGGACATTCAGTACTTC.

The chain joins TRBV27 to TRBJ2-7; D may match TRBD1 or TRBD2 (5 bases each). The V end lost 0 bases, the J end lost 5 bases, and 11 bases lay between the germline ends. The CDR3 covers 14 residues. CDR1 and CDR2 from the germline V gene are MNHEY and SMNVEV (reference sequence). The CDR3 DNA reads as TGTGCCAGCAGTTTATCCGGGGACCTCCACGAGCAGTACTTC. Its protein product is CASSLSGDLHEQYF.

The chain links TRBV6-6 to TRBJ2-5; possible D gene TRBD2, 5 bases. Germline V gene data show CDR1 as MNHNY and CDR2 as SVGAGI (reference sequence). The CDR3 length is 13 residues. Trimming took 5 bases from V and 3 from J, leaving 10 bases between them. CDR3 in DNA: TGTGCCAGCAGTCCCCGGACTGAAGAGACCCAGTACTTC. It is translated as CASSPRTEETQYF.

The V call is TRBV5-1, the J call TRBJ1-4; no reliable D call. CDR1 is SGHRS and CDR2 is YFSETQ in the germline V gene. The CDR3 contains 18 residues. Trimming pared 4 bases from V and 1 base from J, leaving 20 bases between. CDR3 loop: CASSPDFYESGTNEKLFF. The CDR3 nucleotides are TGCGCCAGCAGCCCCGACTTCTATGAGTCGGGAACTAATGAAAAACTGTTTTTT. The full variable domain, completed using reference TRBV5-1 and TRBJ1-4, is KAGVTQTPRYLIKTRGQQVTLSCSPISGHRSVSWYQQTPGQGLQFLFEYFSETQRNKGNFPGRFSGRQFSNSRSEMNVSTLELGDSALYLCASSPDFYESGTNEKLFFGSGTQLSVL.

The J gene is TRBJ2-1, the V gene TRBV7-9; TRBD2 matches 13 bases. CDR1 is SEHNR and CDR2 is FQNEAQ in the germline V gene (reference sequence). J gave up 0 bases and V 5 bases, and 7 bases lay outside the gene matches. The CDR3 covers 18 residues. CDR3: CASSQPTSGGTSYNEQFF. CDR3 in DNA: TGTGCCAGCAGCCAACCGACTAGCGGGGGGACCTCCTACAATGAGCAGTTCTTC. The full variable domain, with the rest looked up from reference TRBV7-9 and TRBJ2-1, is DTGVSQNPRHKITKRGQNVTFRCDPISEHNRLYWYRQTLGQGPEFLTYFQNEAQLEKSRLLSDRFSAERPKGSFSTLEIQRTEQGDSAMYLCASSQPTSGGTSYNEQFFGPGTRLTVL.

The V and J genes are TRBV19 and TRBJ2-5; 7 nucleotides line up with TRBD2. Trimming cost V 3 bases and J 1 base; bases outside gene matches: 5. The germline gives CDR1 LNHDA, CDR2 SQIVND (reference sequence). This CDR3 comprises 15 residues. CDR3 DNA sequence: TGTGCCAGTAGTATGAACGGGGGGATCCAAGAGACCCAGTACTTC. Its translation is CASSMNGGIQETQYF. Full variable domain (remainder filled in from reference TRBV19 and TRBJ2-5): DGGITQSPKYLFRKEGQNVTLSCEQNLNHDAMYWYRQDPGQGLRLIYYSQIVNDFQKGDIAEGYSVSREKKESFPLTVTSAQKNPTAFYLCASSMNGGIQETQYFGPGTRLLVL.

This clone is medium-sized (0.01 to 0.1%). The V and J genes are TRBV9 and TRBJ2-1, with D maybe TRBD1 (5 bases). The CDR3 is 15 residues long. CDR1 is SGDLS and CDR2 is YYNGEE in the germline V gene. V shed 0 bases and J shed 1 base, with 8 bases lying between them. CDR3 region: CASSVAGLSYNEQFF. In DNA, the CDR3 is TGTGCCAGCAGCGTAGCAGGGTTATCCTACAATGAGCAGTTCTTC.

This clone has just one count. The CDR3 region is CASSVDLGGAKNIQYF. The DNA of the CDR3 is TGTGCCAGCAGCGTGGACCTGGGGGGAGCCAAAAACATTCAGTACTTC. This sequence joins TRBV9 and TRBJ2-4; the D gene is possibly TRBD2 (6 bases). The CDR3 sequence is 16 residues long. Between the trimmed V and J ends, which lost 2 bases and 0 bases, there was a span of 12 bases. Germline-derived CDR1 and CDR2 are SGDLS and YYNGEE.

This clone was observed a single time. CDR3 coding DNA: TGTGCCAGCAGCCCTGACAGGGGTAATGAAAAACTGTTTTTT. This codes for CASSPDRGNEKLFF. The chain carries TRBV2 and TRBJ1-4; 8 bases fit TRBD1. CDR1 and CDR2 (germline): SNHLY, FYNNEI. The V gene end was trimmed by 6 bases and the J gene end by 4 bases; junction bases not matched to a gene: 4. CDR3 length equals 14 residues.

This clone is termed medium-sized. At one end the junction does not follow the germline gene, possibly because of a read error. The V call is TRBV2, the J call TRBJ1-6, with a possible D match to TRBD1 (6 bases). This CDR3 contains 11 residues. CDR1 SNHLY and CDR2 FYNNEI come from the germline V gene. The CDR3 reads CASSDWTVPNF. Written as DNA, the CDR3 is TGTGCCAGCAGTGATTGGACAGTACCGAACTTT.

CDR3 amino acids: CSGRRGQGNTGELFF. The CDR3 coding sequence is TGCAGTGGCCGTCGGGGACAGGGGAACACCGGGGAGCTGTTTTTT. V gene TRBV29-1 combines with J gene TRBJ2-2; 9 bases map to TRBD1. Germline assignment: CDR1 SQVTM and CDR2 ANQGSEA. The CDR3 spans 15 residues.

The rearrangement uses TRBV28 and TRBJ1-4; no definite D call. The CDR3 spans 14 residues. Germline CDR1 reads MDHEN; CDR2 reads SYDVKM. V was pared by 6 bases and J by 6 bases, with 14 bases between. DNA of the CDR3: TGTGCCAGCAGCCCCCCAGGACGGCATGAAAAACTGTTTTTT. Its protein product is CASSPPGRHEKLFF. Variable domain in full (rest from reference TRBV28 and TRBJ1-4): DVKVTQSSRYLVKRTGEKVFLECVQDMDHENMFWYRQDPGLGLRLIYFSYDVKMKEKGDIPEGYSVSREKKERFSLILESASTNQTSMYLCASSPPGRHEKLFFGSGTQLSVL.

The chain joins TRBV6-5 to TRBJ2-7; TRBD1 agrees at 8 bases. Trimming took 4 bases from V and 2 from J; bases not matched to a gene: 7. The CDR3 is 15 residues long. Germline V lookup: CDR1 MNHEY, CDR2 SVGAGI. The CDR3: CASSSRGLKTYEQYF. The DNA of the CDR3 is TGTGCCAGCAGTTCCAGGGGGCTTAAGACCTACGAGCAGTACTTC.

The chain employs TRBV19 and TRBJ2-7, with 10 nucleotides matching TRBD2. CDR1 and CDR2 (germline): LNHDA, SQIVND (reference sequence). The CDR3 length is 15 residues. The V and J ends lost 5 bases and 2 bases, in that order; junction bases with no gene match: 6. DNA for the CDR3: TGTGCCAGTAGTCCCCGGACTAGCGGACCCTACGAGCAGTACTTC. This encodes CASSPRTSGPYEQYF. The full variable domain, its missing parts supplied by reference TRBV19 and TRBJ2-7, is DGGITQSPKYLFRKEGQNVTLSCEQNLNHDAMYWYRQDPGQGLRLIYYSQIVNDFQKGDIAEGYSVSREKKESFPLTVTSAQKNPTAFYLCASSPRTSGPYEQYFGPGTRLTVT.

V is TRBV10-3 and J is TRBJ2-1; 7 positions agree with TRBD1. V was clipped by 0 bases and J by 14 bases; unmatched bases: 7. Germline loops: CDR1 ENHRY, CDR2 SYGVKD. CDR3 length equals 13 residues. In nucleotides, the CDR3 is TGTGCCATCAGTGAGTCTCAAGGGGGCAGTAAGTTCTTC. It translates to CAISESQGGSKFF.

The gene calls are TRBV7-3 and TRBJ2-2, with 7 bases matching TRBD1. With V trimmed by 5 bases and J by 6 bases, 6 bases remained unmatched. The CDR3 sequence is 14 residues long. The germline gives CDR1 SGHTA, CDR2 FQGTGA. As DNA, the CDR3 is TGTGCCAGCAGCCGCTTAGGGGGCGCCGGGGAGCTGTTTTTT. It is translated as CASSRLGGAGELFF.

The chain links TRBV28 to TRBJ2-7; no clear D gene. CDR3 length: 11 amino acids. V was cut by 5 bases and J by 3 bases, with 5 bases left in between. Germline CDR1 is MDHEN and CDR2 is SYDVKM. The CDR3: CASSQNYEQYF. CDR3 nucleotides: TGTGCCAGCAGTCAGAACTACGAGCAGTACTTC.

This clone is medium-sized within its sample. The chain's CDR3 is CASISGGGAGELFF. CDR3 nucleotides: TGTGCCAGCATTTCCGGCGGGGGGGCCGGGGAGCTGTTTTTT. The rearrangement uses TRBV6-5 and TRBJ2-2, with 9 bases fitting TRBD2. CDR1 is MNHEY, CDR2 SVGAGI, per germline. CDR3 length: 14 residues. Losses at the gene ends were 7 bases for V and 6 bases for J; bases not matched to a gene: 6.

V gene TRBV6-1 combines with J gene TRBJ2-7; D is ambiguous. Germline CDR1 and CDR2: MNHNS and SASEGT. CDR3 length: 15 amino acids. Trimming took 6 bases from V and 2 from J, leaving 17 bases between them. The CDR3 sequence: CASRRGYDETYEQYF. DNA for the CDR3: TGTGCCAGCAGGAGAGGATATGATGAAACCTACGAGCAGTACTTC.

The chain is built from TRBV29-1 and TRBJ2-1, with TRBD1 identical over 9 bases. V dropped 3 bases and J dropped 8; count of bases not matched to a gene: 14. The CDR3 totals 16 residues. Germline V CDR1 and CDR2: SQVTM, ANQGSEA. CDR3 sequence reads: CSVEPSYGDRVDEQFF. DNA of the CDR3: TGCAGCGTTGAGCCATCTTACGGGGACAGGGTGGATGAGCAGTTCTTC.

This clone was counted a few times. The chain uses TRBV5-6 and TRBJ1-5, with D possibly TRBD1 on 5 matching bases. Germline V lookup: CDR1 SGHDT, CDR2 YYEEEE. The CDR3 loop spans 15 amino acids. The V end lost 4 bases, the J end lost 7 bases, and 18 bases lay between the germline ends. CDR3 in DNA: TGTGCCAGCAGCCTCACGGGGGGATCAGGGCAGCCCCAGCATTTT. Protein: CASSLTGGSGQPQHF.

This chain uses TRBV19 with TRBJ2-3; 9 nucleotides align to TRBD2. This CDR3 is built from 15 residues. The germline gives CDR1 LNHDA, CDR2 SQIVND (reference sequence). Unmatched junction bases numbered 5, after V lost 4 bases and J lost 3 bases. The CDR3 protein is CASSNQRGVTDTQYF. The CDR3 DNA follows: TGTGCCAGTAGTAATCAGCGGGGGGTTACAGATACGCAGTATTTT.

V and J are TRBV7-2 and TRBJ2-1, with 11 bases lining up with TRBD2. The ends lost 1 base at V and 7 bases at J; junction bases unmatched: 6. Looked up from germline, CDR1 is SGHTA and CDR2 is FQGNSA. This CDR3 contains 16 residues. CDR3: CASSLGFSGGANEQFF. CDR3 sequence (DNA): TGTGCCAGCAGCTTAGGGTTTAGCGGGGGGGCGAATGAGCAGTTCTTC.

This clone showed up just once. CDR3 nucleotides: TGTGCCAGCAGTCCGTTGGCGAGGGCAGATACGCAGTATTTT. Translating gives CASSPLARADTQYF. The chain combines TRBV27 with TRBJ2-3, with a tentative D call TRBD2 (5 bases). Germline V gene data show CDR1 as MNHEY and CDR2 as SMNVEV (reference sequence). This CDR3 has 14 amino acids. Trimming took 5 bases from V and 4 from J, leaving 13 bases between them.

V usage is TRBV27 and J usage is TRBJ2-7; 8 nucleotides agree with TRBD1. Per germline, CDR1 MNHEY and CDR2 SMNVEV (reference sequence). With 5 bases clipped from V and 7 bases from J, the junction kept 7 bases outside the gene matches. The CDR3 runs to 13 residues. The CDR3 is CASSGTGGREQYF. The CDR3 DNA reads TGTGCCAGCAGTGGAACAGGGGGAAGGGAGCAGTACTTC.

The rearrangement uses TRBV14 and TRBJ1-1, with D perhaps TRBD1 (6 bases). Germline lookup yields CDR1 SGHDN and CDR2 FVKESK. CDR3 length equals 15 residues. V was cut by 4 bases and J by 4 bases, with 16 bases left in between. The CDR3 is CASSPRYRAGTEAFF. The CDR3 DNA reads TGTGCCAGCAGCCCGAGGTACAGGGCGGGCACTGAAGCTTTCTTT. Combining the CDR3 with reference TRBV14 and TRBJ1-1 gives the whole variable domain EAGVTQFPSHSVIEKGQTVTLRCDPISGHDNLYWYRRVMGKEIKFLLHFVKESKQDESGMPNNRFLAERTGGTYSTLKVQPAELEDSGVYFCASSPRYRAGTEAFFGQGTRLTVV.